Below are 14 T cell receptor beta chains sequenced from a single sample in a study of T cells expressing NK-cell markers. TCRdb re-called the 5' RACE reads, yielding one record per CDR3 amino acid sequence without DNA. The table counts 250,000 to 300,000 distinct CDR3 sequences; about 4% lies in the top ten. The sample comprised blood T cells: a sorted CD56 or NKG2C T cell subset, CD4+ or CD8+ T cells, or bulk PBMC T cells (not recorded which). The receptor set was obtained from a woman between 18 and 70 years old in good health.

The chain recombines TRBV9 with TRBJ1-5; TCRdb indicates TRBD1, and absent DNA this call remains unverified. The CDR3 consists of 15 residues. Germline lookup yields CDR1 SGDLS and CDR2 YYNGEE. The chain's CDR3 is CASSVLDSPNQPQHF.

The CDR3 protein is CASNLLRDRGSNEQFF. The rearrangement joins TRBV12-3 or TRBV12-4 to TRBJ2-1; TCRdb lists TRBD1, though no DNA is available to test this call. The CDR3 has 16 amino acids.

The V and J genes are TRBV11-2 and TRBJ1-1. CDR1 and CDR2 (germline): SGHAT, FQNNGV. CDR3 size: 14 residues. CDR3 sequence: CASTLIGEGTEAFF. Supplemented by reference TRBV11-2 and TRBJ1-1, the full variable domain reads EAGVAQSPRYKIIEKRQSVAFWCNPISGHATLYWYQQILGQGPKLLIQFQNNGVVDDSQLPKDRFSAERLKGVDSTLKIQPAKLEDSAVYLCASTLIGEGTEAFFGQGTRLTVV.

This rearrangement joins TRBV7-2 to TRBJ2-7. The CDR3 loop spans 13 amino acids. CDR1 SGHTA and CDR2 FQGNSA come from the germline V gene. CDR3 sequence reads: CASSLDRTYEQYF.

The V call is TRBV20-1, the J call TRBJ1-4. Germline values: CDR1 DFQATT, CDR2 SNEGSKA (reference sequence). The CDR3 contains 15 residues. CDR3 in amino acids: CSATVHTSTNEKLFF.

This chain uses TRBV18 with TRBJ2-1; the TCRdb D gene call, TRBD1, has no DNA to confirm it. The CDR3 is 15 amino acids. CDR1 KGHSH and CDR2 LQKENI come from the germline V gene. CDR3 amino acids: CASSPPRGRVDEQFF.

This chain links TRBV29-1 with TRBJ2-7; TCRdb's D call of TRBD1 is untestable without DNA. Germline CDR1 reads SQVTM; CDR2 reads ANQGSEA. This CDR3 spans 12 amino acids. The CDR3 reads CSVSRGDHEQYF.

The V call is TRBV28, the J call TRBJ2-7; TCRdb gives TRBD2 as the D gene, but with no DNA this cannot be confirmed. This CDR3 comprises 16 residues. Germline assignment: CDR1 MDHEN and CDR2 SYDVKM. The CDR3 sequence is CASSITLAGGTYEQYF.

The chain joins TRBV11-2 to TRBJ2-2; no DNA is available, so the TRBD2 call from TCRdb remains unchecked. The germline CDR1 and CDR2 sequences are SGHAT and FQNNGV. The CDR3 loop spans 18 amino acids. CDR3 sequence: CASSPGGLAGGRGGELFF.

The chain uses TRBV6-1 and TRBJ2-5; the D call of TRBD2 rests on TCRdb alone, since no DNA is present to check it. The CDR3 totals 12 residues. Germline V lookup: CDR1 MNHNS, CDR2 SASEGT. CDR3 loop: CASRPSRETQYF.

The genes are TRBV11-2 and TRBJ2-7; TCRdb's assignment of TRBD2 cannot be checked, as there is no DNA. The V gene's germline CDR1 is SGHAT and CDR2 FQNNGV. The length of the CDR3 is 14 residues. This CDR3 is CASSWGLAGYEQYF.

The chain recombines TRBV5-1 with TRBJ1-2. Germline values: CDR1 SGHRS, CDR2 YFSETQ. This CDR3 comprises 14 residues. The chain's CDR3 is CASSLEEASYGYTF.

The chain carries TRBV20-1 and TRBJ2-1; TCRdb lists TRBD2, though no DNA is available to test this call. Germline V gives CDR1 DFQATT, CDR2 SNEGSKA (reference sequence). This CDR3 comprises 11 residues. CDR3 in amino acids: CSAGLVSGQFF.

CDR3 loop: CASSKLAGAQGTDTQYF. The V call is TRBV7-7, the J call TRBJ2-3; absent DNA, TCRdb's TRBD2 call cannot be checked. Germline V CDR1 and CDR2: SSHAT, FNYEAQ (reference sequence). The length of the CDR3 is 17 residues.